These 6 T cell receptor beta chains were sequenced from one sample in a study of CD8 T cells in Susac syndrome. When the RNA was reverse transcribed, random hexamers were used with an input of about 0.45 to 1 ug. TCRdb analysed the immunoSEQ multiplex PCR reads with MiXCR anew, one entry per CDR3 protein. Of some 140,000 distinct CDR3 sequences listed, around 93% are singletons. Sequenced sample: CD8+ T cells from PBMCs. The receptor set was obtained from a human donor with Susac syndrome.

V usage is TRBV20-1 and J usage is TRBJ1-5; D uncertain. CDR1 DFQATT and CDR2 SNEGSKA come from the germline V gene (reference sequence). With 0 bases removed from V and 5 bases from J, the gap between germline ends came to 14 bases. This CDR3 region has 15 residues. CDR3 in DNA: TGCAGTGCTAGAGATTCCCGGTCCGGGGATCAGCCCCAGCATTTT. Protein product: CSARDSRSGDQPQHF.

Written as DNA, the CDR3 is TGCAGCGTTTTGGACCGGACCGAGCAGTACTTC. Translation: CSVLDRTEQYF. The V call is TRBV29-1, the J call TRBJ2-7, with D uncertain. Germline V gene lookup returns CDR1 SQVTM and CDR2 ANQGSEA. V was shortened by 5 bases and J by 6 bases, with 11 bases between the two germline ends. CDR3 length: 11 amino acids.

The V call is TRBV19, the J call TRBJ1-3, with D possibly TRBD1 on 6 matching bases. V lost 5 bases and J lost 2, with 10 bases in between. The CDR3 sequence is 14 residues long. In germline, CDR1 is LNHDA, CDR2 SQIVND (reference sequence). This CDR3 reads CASSPQGTGNTIYF. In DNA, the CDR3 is TGTGCCAGTAGTCCACAGGGAACTGGAAACACCATATATTTT. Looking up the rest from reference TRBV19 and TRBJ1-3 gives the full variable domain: DGGITQSPKYLFRKEGQNVTLSCEQNLNHDAMYWYRQDPGQGLRLIYYSQIVNDFQKGDIAEGYSVSREKKESFPLTVTSAQKNPTAFYLCASSPQGTGNTIYFGEGSWLTVV.

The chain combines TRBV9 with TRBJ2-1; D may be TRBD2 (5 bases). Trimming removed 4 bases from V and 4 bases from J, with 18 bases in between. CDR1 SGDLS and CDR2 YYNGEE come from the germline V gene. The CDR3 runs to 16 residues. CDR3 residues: CASSLGDMKGYNEQFF. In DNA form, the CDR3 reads TGTGCCAGCAGCTTGGGAGACATGAAAGGATACAATGAGCAGTTCTTC.

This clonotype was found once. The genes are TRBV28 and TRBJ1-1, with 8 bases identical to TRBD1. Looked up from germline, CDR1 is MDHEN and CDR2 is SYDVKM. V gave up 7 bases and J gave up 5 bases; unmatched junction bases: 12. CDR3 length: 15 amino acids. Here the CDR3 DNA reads TGTGCCAGCAAAATCCCGGGACAGGTGAGGACTGAAGCTTTCTTT. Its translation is CASKIPGQVRTEAFF.

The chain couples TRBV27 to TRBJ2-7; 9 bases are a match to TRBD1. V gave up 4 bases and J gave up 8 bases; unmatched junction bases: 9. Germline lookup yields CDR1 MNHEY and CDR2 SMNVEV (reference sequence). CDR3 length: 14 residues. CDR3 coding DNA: TGTGCCAGCAGTTCGTGGACAGGGGCCCTCCAGCAGTACTTC. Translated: CASSSWTGALQQYF.